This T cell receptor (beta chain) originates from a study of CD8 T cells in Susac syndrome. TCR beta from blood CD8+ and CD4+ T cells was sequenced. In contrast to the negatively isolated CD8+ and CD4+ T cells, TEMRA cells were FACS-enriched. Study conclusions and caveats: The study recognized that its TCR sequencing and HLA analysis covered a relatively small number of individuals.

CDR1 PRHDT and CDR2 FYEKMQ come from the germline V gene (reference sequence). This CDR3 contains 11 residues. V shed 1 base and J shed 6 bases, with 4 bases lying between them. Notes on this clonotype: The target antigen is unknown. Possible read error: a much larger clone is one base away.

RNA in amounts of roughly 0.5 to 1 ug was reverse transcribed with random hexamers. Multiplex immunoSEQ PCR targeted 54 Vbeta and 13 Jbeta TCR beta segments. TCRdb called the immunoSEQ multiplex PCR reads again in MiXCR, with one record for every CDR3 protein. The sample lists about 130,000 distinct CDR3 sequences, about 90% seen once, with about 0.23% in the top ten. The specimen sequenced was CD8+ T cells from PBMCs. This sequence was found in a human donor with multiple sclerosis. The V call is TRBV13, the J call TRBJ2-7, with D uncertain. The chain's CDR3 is CASSLVGEQYF. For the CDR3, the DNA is TGTGCCAGCAGCTTAGTGGGCGAGCAGTACTTC.